These 4 T cell receptor beta chains were all obtained from the same sample, sequenced in a study of cytomegalovirus exposure and HLA in healthy donors. The method was immunoSEQ multiplex PCR; TCRdb's version includes in-frame clones alone and lacks a portion of them. The sample shows about 240,000 clones, around 86% of them seen only once. The sequencing input was PBMCs. The source is a woman in her twenties or thirties in good health and CMV-seropositive.

This chain connects TRBV25-1 to TRBJ2-3; 11 bases are a match to TRBD2. This CDR3 is 15 amino acids long. Trimming cost V 4 bases and J 9 bases; bases outside gene matches: 9. CDR1 and CDR2 from the germline V gene are MGHDK and SYGVNS. Here the CDR3 reads CASSGNPGLAGTQYF. CDR3 nucleotide sequence: TGTGCCAGCAGTGGAAACCCAGGACTAGCGGGCACGCAGTATTTT.

The V and J genes are TRBV1 and TRBJ1-2; TRBD1, as called in the table, went unchecked against the DNA. TRBV1 is described as a pseudogene. The CDR3 consists of 15 residues. The CDR3 spells CTSSQQGQGANGYTF. CDR3 coding DNA: TGCACCAGCAGCCAACAGGGGCAGGGGGCGAATGGCTACACCTTC.

The chain carries TRBV5-1 and TRBJ2-5; 10 bases match TRBD2. The germline V gene encodes CDR1 SGHRS and CDR2 YFSETQ. The CDR3 runs to 16 residues. V lost 0 bases and J lost 4; bases outside the gene matches: 6. This CDR3 reads CASSLDPSGSVETQYF. In DNA, the CDR3 is TGCGCCAGCAGCTTGGATCCTAGCGGGAGTGTAGAGACCCAGTACTTC.

The chain recombines TRBV19 with TRBJ2-1; the D gene is possibly TRBD2 (5 bases). This CDR3 contains 11 residues. Germline V lookup: CDR1 LNHDA, CDR2 SQIVND (reference sequence). The CDR3: CVSRSAEEQFF. The CDR3 DNA reads as TGTGTCTCCAGGTCAGCGGAAGAGCAGTTCTTC. The full variable domain, with the rest looked up from reference TRBV19 and TRBJ2-1, is DGGITQSPKYLFRKEGQNVTLSCEQNLNHDAMYWYRQDPGQGLRLIYYSQIVNDFQKGDIAEGYSVSREKKESFPLTVTSAQKNPTAFYLCVSRSAEEQFFGPGTRLTVL.